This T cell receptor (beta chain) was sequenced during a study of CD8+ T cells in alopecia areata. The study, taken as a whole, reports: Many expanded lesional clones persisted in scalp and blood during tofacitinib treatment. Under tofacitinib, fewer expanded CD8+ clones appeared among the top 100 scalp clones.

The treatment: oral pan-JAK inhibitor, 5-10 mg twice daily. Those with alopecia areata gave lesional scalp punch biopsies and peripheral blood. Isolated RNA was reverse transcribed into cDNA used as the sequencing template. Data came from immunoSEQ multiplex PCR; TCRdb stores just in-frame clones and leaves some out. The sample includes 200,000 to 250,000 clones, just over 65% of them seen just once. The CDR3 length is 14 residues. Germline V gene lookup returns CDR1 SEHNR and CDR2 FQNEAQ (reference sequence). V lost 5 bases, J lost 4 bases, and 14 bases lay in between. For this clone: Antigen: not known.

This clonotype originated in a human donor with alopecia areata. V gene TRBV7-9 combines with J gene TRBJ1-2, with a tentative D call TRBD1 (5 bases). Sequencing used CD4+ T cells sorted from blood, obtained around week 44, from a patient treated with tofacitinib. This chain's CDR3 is CASSDPGRTYGYTF. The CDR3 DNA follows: TGTGCCAGCAGCGATCCGGGACGGACCTATGGCTACACCTTC.